A selection of T cell receptor beta chains follows, all from one sample in a study of cytotoxic CD8 clonotypes in ibrutinib-treated CLL. Only in-frame clones appear in the TCRdb table, and some are missing; sequencing was by immunoSEQ multiplex PCR. The profile shows 110,000 to 150,000 clones, 60% to 80% of them singletons. Here the sequenced sample was PBMCs, taken after 12 months of ibrutinib treatment. The receptor set was obtained from a human donor with chronic lymphocytic leukemia. Each CDR3 is given with its conserved first and last residue. A D gene is named only where the DNA matches it firmly.

TRBV12-5	-	TRBJ2-7	CASGLSTRLYEQYF
TRBV6-4	-	TRBJ1-1	CASSATGYTEAFF
TRBV19	-	TRBJ2-3	CASRGRAPDTQYF
TRBV28	TRBD2	TRBJ2-3	CASSLWVAGTTDTQYF
TRBV28	-	TRBJ1-2	CATSRFYTF
TRBV11-2	-	TRBJ2-2	CASSLGVGGPGELFF
TRBV4-3	-	TRBJ2-7	CASSSGTGATYEQYF
TRBV5-5	-	TRBJ1-5	CASSFNPAGSGTNQPQHF
TRBV18	TRBD2	TRBJ2-2	CASSRSGGASTGELFF
TRBV19	-	TRBJ2-7	CASSESTLAYYEQYF
TRBV19	-	TRBJ2-7	CASSTQDRRVGEQYF
TRBV4-1	-	TRBJ1-1	CASRDPGQLNTEAFF
TRBV27	-	TRBJ1-2	CASSLVSQGYGYTF
TRBV9	TRBD2	TRBJ2-3	CASVPAGDFTDTQYF
TRBV5-1	-	TRBJ1-5	CASSLELNQPQHF
TRBV6-4	-	TRBJ2-7	CARHSRCNSYEQYF
TRBV5-1	-	TRBJ2-7	CASSLPQGGEQYF
TRBV7-9	TRBD1	TRBJ2-5	CASRFLDRGGETQYF
TRBV7-2	TRBD2	TRBJ2-3	CASSFQISGGPGTDTQYF
TRBV27	TRBD2	TRBJ2-3	CASRPASGGANTQYF
TRBV7-9	TRBD2	TRBJ2-7	CASSYFPSGTYEQYF
TRBV5-1	TRBD2	TRBJ2-5	CASSLGVLAGEETQYF
TRBV18	TRBD1	TRBJ1-4	CASSLDGTGGEKLFF
TRBV27	-	TRBJ2-2	CASRRQMNTGELFF
TRBV6-5	TRBD1	TRBJ2-7	CASSYSTGGYEQYF
TRBV5-1	-	TRBJ1-1	CASSLGGGFNTEAFF
TRBV4-3	-	TRBJ2-7	CASSAKSGFYEQYF
TRBV7-5	-	TRBJ2-6	CVRSVIPRYSGANVLTF
TRBV19	-	TRBJ2-7	CASSIGGAPSYFSYEQYF
TRBV27	-	TRBJ1-2	CASSQGTDYGYTF
TRBV28	-	TRBJ1-4	CAGAGFNEKLFF
TRBV6-6	-	TRBJ2-7	CASRGLGVLSYEQYF
TRBV6-5	-	TRBJ1-4	CASSYWAGNPEKLFF